This TCR beta chain was retrieved from a study of cytomegalovirus exposure and HLA in healthy donors. In germline, CDR1 is LNHDA, CDR2 SQIVND (reference sequence). The germline V and J ends were trimmed by 5 bases and 1 base, with 9 bases remaining between them. This CDR3 has 13 residues. PCR used 60 Vbeta primers and 13 Jbeta primers. Produced via immunoSEQ multiplex PCR; TCRdb's table is partial and in-frame only. The table has around 300,000 clones, approximately 84% seen once. This clone was picked up one time. In the same sample, other DNA sequences code for this CDR3. The sequenced sample was PBMCs. This receptor was identified in a woman between 40 and 50 years old in good health and CMV-seropositive. The V and J genes are TRBV19 and TRBJ2-7, with D perhaps TRBD1 (6 bases). The CDR3 is CASSAGTSYEQYF. The CDR3 region has the DNA TGTGCCAGTAGTGCCGGGACATCCTACGAGCAGTACTTC.